A selection of T cell receptor beta chains follows, all from one sample in a study of chemoradiotherapy in HPV16-positive cancers. Sequencing was performed with immunoSEQ multiplex PCR; in TCRdb, only in-frame clones are kept and a portion is missing. Of about 6,600 clones in the sample, approximately 79% were seen once. Sequencing used tumor tissue, obtained from a patient who underwent chemoradiotherapy. These receptors were collected from a human donor with HPV-associated anogenital cancer. Both conserved end residues are part of each CDR3. A D gene is named only where the DNA matches it firmly. Some rows mark clone size as missing; the rest say once, few, many or name a class of expanded clone.

13	TRBV7-8	TRBD1	-	TRBJ2-5	CASSWDRQETQYF	TGTGCCAGCAGCTGGGACAGACAAGAGACCCAGTACTTC
14	TRBV9	-	-	TRBJ2-3	CASSVEFRTDTQYF	TGTGCCAGCAGCGTAGAGTTTCGCACAGATACGCAGTATTTT
14	TRBV6-5	-	-	TRBJ1-1	CASSYGWAGQEAFF	TGTGCCAGCAGTTACGGGTGGGCAGGTCAGGAAGCTTTCTTT
11	TRBV30	-	few	TRBJ1-2	CAWSVMRGYTF	TGTGCCTGGAGTGTGATGAGGGGCTACACCTTC
18	TRBV2	TRBD1	-	TRBJ1-5	CASSVGETGVRGNQPQHF	TGTGCCAGCAGTGTTGGGGAAACAGGGGTTAGGGGCAATCAGCCCCAGCATTTT
14	TRBV19	TRBD1	few	TRBJ2-3	CATEDRGFGDTQYF	TGTGCCACAGAGGACAGGGGGTTTGGAGATACGCAGTATTTT
13	TRBV27	-	once	TRBJ1-6	CASSPRENSPLHF	TGTGCCAGCAGTCCCCGGGAAAATTCACCCCTCCACTTT
16	TRBV5-1	TRBD2	-	TRBJ2-3	CASSLPGLAGVLTQYF	TGCGCCAGCAGCTTACCGGGACTAGCGGGGGTCCTTACTCAGTATTTT
13	TRBV19	-	once	TRBJ1-1	CASSIIGGTEAFF	TGTGCCAGTAGTATTATAGGAGGGACTGAAGCTTTCTTT
15	TRBV28	-	-	TRBJ2-2	CASSLDRDYTGELFF	TGTGCCAGCAGTCTCGACAGGGACTACACCGGGGAGCTGTTTTTT
14	TRBV5-1	-	few	TRBJ1-1	CASRAGKGVTEAFF	TGCGCCAGCAGGGCAGGAAAGGGAGTCACTGAAGCTTTCTTT
14	TRBV28	-	few	TRBJ1-2	CASSFLDDGYGYTF	TGTGCCAGCAGTTTCTTGGATGATGGCTACGGCTACACCTTC
16	TRBV2	-	-	TRBJ2-1	CASSAGTGSSYNEQFF	TGTGCCAGCAGTGCGGGGACGGGGAGCTCCTACAATGAGCAGTTCTTC
13	TRBV30	TRBD1	-	TRBJ1-2	CAWRLTGGGGYTF	TGTGCCTGGAGGCTCACAGGGGGCGGTGGCTACACCTTC
11	TRBV2	-	-	TRBJ1-1	CASSYDSEAFF	TGTGCCAGCAGTTATGACAGTGAAGCTTTCTTT
15	TRBV4-1	-	few	TRBJ2-1	CASSQATSSYNEQFF	TGCGCCAGCAGCCAAGCCACGAGCTCCTACAATGAGCAGTTCTTC
15	TRBV28	-	-	TRBJ1-5	CASSLGQVSNQPQHF	TGTGCCAGCAGTTTGGGGCAGGTTAGCAATCAGCCCCAGCATTTT
12	TRBV27	-	-	TRBJ1-2	CASSSTGYGYTF	TGTGCCAGCAGTTCAACTGGCTATGGCTACACCTTC
11	TRBV6-5	TRBD1	-	TRBJ1-1	CASRDRGEAFF	TGTGCCAGCAGGGACAGGGGGGAAGCTTTCTTT